This T cell receptor (beta chain) originates from a study of identical twins. Template switching (which added a universal primer site) was used, and cDNA carried unique molecular identifiers. A single record per CDR3 protein comes from TCRdb applying MiXCR to the 5' RACE reads. This sample yields around 480,000 distinct CDR3 sequences, of which 13% to 15% are seen a single time; about 0.97% belongs to the top ten. Between the trimmed V and J ends, which lost 6 bases and 0 bases, there was a span of 16 bases. Per germline, CDR1 MNHNS and CDR2 SASEGT. The CDR3 totals 16 residues. The data were also submitted as part of a second study, on yellow fever vaccine responses in identical twins.

The sequencing sample was made of CD4+ T cells sorted from blood. The sequence came from a woman in her late teens or twenties in good health. The chain combines TRBV6-1 with TRBJ2-3; TRBD2 is a possible D gene (5 bases). The CDR3 DNA follows: TGTGCCAGCAGCCGCTCTGACGCGGGCAGCACAGATACGCAGTATTTT. Protein: CASSRSDAGSTDTQYF.